Presented here are 3 T cell receptor beta chains from one specimen sequenced in a study of cytomegalovirus exposure and HLA in healthy donors (dated by TCRdb to the late 2010s). Library construction relied on the immunoSEQ multiplex PCR assay. For the multiplex PCR, a mixture combining 60 forward primers for TCR Vbeta segments and 13 reverse primers for TCR Jbeta segments was used. This is the immuneACCESS table as TCRdb keeps it, with only in-frame sequences that have V and J called. A part of the clones is gone; compared with another copy, unresolved V genes explain less than half, and the rest is unexplained. The sample table shows under 150,000 clones, and 84% are seen once. Approximately 2.6% of the sample goes to the ten largest clones. Sequences were obtained from PBMCs. The source of these receptors is a man between 50 and 59 years old in good health and CMV-seronegative.

This clone was counted once. The CDR3 sequence: CASSIGTGVSERGYRTDTQYF. The CDR3 DNA follows: TGTGCCAGTAGTATAGGGACAGGGGTGTCAGAGCGGGGGTATCGCACAGATACGCAGTATTTT. V and J are TRBV19 and TRBJ2-3; D is possibly TRBD1 (9 bases). CDR3 size: 21 residues. CDR1 is LNHDA and CDR2 is SQIVND in the germline V gene (reference sequence). V lost 1 base and J lost 1, with 27 bases in between.

The V and J genes are TRBV29-1 and TRBJ2-5, with D perhaps matching TRBD1 (8 bases). Trimming took off 6 bases at V and 5 bases at J, with 19 bases between the two ends. The CDR3 runs 14 residues. Per germline, CDR1 SQVTM and CDR2 ANQGSEA. This CDR3 reads CSVAPGQGGETQYF. The CDR3 bases are TGCAGCGTAGCGCCTGGACAGGGAGGGGAGACCCAGTACTTC.

The chain has TRBV28 and TRBJ2-5; 7 bases agree with TRBD1. CDR3 size: 15 residues. Trimming cost V 7 bases and J 1 base; bases outside gene matches: 9. CDR1 and CDR2 from the germline V gene are MDHEN and SYDVKM. CDR3 in amino acids: CASTLEQGTQETQYF. CDR3 sequence (DNA): TGTGCCAGCACCCTAGAACAGGGGACCCAAGAGACCCAGTACTTC.